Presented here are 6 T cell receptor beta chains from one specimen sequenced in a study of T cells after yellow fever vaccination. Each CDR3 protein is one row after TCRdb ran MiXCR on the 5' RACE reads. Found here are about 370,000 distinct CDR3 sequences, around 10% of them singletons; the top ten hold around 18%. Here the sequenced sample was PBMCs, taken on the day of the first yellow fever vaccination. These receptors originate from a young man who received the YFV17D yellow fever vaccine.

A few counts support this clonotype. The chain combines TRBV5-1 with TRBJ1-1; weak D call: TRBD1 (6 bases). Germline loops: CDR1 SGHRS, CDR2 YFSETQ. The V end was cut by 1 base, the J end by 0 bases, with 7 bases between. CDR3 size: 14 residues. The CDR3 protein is CASSLYRVNTEAFF. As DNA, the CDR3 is TGCGCCAGCAGCTTGTACAGGGTGAACACTGAAGCTTTCTTT.

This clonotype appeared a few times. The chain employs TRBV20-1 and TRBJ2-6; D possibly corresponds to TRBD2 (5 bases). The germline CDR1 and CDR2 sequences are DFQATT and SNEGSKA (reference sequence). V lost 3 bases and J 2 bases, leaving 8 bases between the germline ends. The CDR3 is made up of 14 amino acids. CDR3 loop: CSASYGTGANVLTF. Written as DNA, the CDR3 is TGCAGTGCTAGTTACGGGACTGGGGCCAACGTCCTGACTTTC.

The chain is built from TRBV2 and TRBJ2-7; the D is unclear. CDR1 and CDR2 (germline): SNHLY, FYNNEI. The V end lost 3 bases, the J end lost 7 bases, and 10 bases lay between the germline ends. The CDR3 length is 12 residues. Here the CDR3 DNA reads TGTGCCAGCAGTGACCCCCCGGGTGAGCAGTACTTC. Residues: CASSDPPGEQYF. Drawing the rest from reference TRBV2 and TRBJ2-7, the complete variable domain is EPEVTQTPSHQVTQMGQEVILRCVPISNHLYFYWYRQILGQKVEFLVSFYNNEISEKSEIFDDQFSVERPDGSNFTLKIRSTKLEDSAMYFCASSDPPGEQYFGPGTRLTVT.

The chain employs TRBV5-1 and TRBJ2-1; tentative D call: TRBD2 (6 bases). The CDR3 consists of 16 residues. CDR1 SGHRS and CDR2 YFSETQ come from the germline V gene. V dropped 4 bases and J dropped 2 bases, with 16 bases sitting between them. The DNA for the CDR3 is TGCGCCAGCAGCCCTACACCACGGGAGACCTACAATGAGCAGTTCTTC. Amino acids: CASSPTPRETYNEQFF.

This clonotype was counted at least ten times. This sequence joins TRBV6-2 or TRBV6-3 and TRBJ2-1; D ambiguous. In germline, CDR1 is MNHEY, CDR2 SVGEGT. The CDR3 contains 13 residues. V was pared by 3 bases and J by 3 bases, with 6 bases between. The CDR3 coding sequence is TGTGCCAGCAGTTATTCGAACTACAATGAGCAGTTCTTC. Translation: CASSYSNYNEQFF.

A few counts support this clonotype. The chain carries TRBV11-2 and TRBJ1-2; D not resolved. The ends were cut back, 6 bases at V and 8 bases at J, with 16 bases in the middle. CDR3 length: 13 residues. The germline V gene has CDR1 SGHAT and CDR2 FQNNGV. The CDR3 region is CASSFVGSGGYTF. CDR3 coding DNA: TGTGCCAGCAGTTTCGTGGGGTCAGGAGGCTACACCTTC.